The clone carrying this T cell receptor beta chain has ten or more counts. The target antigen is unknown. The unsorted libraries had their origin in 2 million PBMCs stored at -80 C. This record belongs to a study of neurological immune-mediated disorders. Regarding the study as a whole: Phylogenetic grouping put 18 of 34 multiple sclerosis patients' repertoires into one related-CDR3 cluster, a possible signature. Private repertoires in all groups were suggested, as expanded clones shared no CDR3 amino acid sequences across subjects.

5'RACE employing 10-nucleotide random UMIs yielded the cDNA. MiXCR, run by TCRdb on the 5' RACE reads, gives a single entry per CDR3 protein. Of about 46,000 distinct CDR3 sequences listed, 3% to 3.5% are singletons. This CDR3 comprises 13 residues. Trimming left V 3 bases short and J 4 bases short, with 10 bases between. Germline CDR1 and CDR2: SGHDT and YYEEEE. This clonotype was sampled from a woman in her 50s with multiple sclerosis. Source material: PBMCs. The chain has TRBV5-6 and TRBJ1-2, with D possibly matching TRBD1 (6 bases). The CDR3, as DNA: TGTGCCAGCAGCTCACAGGGCAGCTATGGCTACACCTTC. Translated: CASSSQGSYGYTF.